A single sample is the source of the 24 T cell receptor beta chains below, sequenced in a study of OX40 agonist ivuxolimab in advanced cancers. Profiled with immunoSEQ multiplex PCR; TCRdb holds only in-frame clones, not every one. The sample has 68,000 or so clones, roughly 80% seen once. Sample: CD4+ or CD8+ T cells sorted from blood, taken in a trial of the OX40 agonist ivuxolimab. Every receptor here comes from an adult with an advanced solid tumor such as melanoma, head and neck, liver or kidney cancer.

The genes are TRBV7-2 and TRBJ2-5; D call uncertain. The CDR3 length is 15 residues. The V gene's germline CDR1 is SGHTA and CDR2 FQGNSA. Trimming left V 1 base short and J 4 bases short, with 13 bases between. CDR3 in DNA: TGTGCCAGCAGCTTAGACGTGACGAGCCTAGAGACCCAGTACTTC. Residues: CASSLDVTSLETQYF.

The rearrangement uses TRBV5-6 and TRBJ1-2, with TRBD1 as a possible D gene (6 bases). The CDR3 runs 18 residues. V was pared by 0 bases and J by 5 bases, with 23 bases between. Germline lookup yields CDR1 SGHDT and CDR2 YYEEEE. In DNA form, the CDR3 reads TGTGCCAGCAGCTTGGATAAATGGGCAGGGGCCTCTCCTTATGGCTACACCTTC. It codes for CASSLDKWAGASPYGYTF. Filled out from reference TRBV5-6 and TRBJ1-2, the complete variable domain reads DAGVTQSPTHLIKTRGQQVTLRCSPKSGHDTVSWYQQALGQGPQFIFQYYEEEERQRGNFPDRFSGHQFPNYSSELNVNALLLGDSALYLCASSLDKWAGASPYGYTFGSGTRLTVV.

The V and J genes are TRBV5-6 and TRBJ2-7; tentatively, D is TRBD2 (6 bases). The germline V and J ends were trimmed by 3 bases and 3 bases, with 19 bases remaining between them. The CDR3 totals 16 residues. Germline CDR1 is SGHDT and CDR2 is YYEEEE. DNA of the CDR3: TGTGCCAGCAGCTCCTCTTTGGGACTGAGGGGCTACGAGCAGTACGTC. Its protein product is CASSSSLGLRGYEQYV.

This chain uses TRBV28 with TRBJ2-5, with TRBD1 matching 7 bases. There are 14 residues in the CDR3. Germline lookup yields CDR1 MDHEN and CDR2 SYDVKM. V dropped 4 bases and J dropped 2; count of bases not matched to a gene: 4. The CDR3 nucleotides read TGTGCCAGCAGTTCGATGGGACAGCAAGAGACCCAGTACTTC. Its translation: CASSSMGQQETQYF.

In this sample, this clone turned up a few times. J is TRBJ2-1 and V is TRBV6-5, with 10 bases aligning to TRBD1. The J segment lost 14 bases and the V segment lost 4 bases, leaving 14 bases of the junction unmatched. The length of the CDR3 is 15 residues. Germline assignment: CDR1 MNHEY and CDR2 SVGAGI. The CDR3 spells CASSSRPGTGVRKFF. The CDR3 DNA reads as TGTGCCAGCAGTTCCCGTCCCGGGACAGGGGTACGGAAGTTCTTC.

The J gene is TRBJ1-6, the V gene TRBV28; the D gene is possibly TRBD1 (6 bases). Trimming took 3 bases from V and 6 from J, leaving 12 bases between them. The CDR3 consists of 15 residues. CDR1 is MDHEN, CDR2 SYDVKM, per germline. The CDR3 nucleotides are TGTGCCAGCAGTTTTCTGGGGGCAGGTAATTCACCCCTCCACTTT. It is translated as CASSFLGAGNSPLHF.

J is TRBJ2-3 and V is TRBV5-1; no definite D call. The germline V gene encodes CDR1 SGHRS and CDR2 YFSETQ. The CDR3 sequence is 13 residues long. V was clipped by 0 bases and J by 6 bases, with 8 bases between them. CDR3 DNA sequence: TGCGCCAGCAGCTTGGAATATCGGGATACGCAGTATTTT. Its protein is CASSLEYRDTQYF.

The J gene is TRBJ2-3, the V gene TRBV19, with D hard to call. Per germline, CDR1 LNHDA and CDR2 SQIVND (reference sequence). V lost 5 bases to trimming and J lost 3 bases, with 9 bases between them. The CDR3 is made up of 13 amino acids. CDR3 DNA: TGTGCCAGTAGTGTTGGAACGACAGATACGCAGTATTTT. Its protein product is CASSVGTTDTQYF.

This chain joins TRBV7-2 and TRBJ1-4; D perhaps matches TRBD1 (6 bases). V gave up 2 bases and J gave up 5 bases, with 15 bases separating them. The CDR3 covers 16 residues. In germline, CDR1 is SGHTA, CDR2 FQGNSA. The DNA of the CDR3 is TGTGCCAGCAGCTTACGGGCCCGAGGGGGAAATGAAAAACTGTTTTTT. It codes for CASSLRARGGNEKLFF.

This rearrangement joins TRBV5-4 to TRBJ1-2; 12 bases line up with TRBD1. V was clipped by 3 bases and J by 6 bases; unmatched bases: 3. The length of the CDR3 is 14 residues. The germline CDR1 and CDR2 sequences are SGHNT and YYREEE (reference sequence). The CDR3 region has the DNA TGTGCCAGCAGCTGGGACAGGGGGCTAGATGGCTACACCTTC. Its protein product is CASSWDRGLDGYTF.

This rearrangement joins TRBV6-5 to TRBJ1-1; D might be TRBD1 (6 bases). The CDR3 extends over 11 amino acids. V was shortened by 6 bases and J by 4 bases, with 6 bases between the two germline ends. Germline V gene data show CDR1 as MNHEY and CDR2 as SVGAGI. CDR3 amino acids: CASRTGTEAFF. In DNA form, the CDR3 reads TGTGCCAGCAGGACAGGCACTGAAGCTTTCTTT.

V usage is TRBV7-9 and J usage is TRBJ1-6, with a tentative D call TRBD1 (5 bases). Trimming took 4 bases from V and 7 from J, leaving 5 bases between them. The CDR3 consists of 12 residues. Germline V gene sequence: CDR1 SEHNR, CDR2 FQNEAQ (reference sequence). The CDR3 loop reads CASSSGNSPLHF. The CDR3 DNA sequence: TGTGCCAGCAGCTCAGGGAATTCACCCCTCCACTTT. Drawing the rest from reference TRBV7-9 and TRBJ1-6, the complete variable domain is DTGVSQNPRHKITKRGQNVTFRCDPISEHNRLYWYRQTLGQGPEFLTYFQNEAQLEKSRLLSDRFSAERPKGSFSTLEIQRTEQGDSAMYLCASSSGNSPLHFGNGTRLTVT.

The chain is built from TRBV7-9 and TRBJ2-3; TRBD2 matches 8 bases. This CDR3 spans 16 amino acids. Looked up from germline, CDR1 is SEHNR and CDR2 is FQNEAQ (reference sequence). V trimming: 1 base; J trimming: 2 bases; junction bases outside the gene matches: 5. The CDR3 DNA follows: TGTGCCAGCAGCTTAGAATCGGGGGGGATCACAGATACGCAGTATTTT. Its translation is CASSLESGGITDTQYF.

This clone was observed once. The chain links TRBV29-1 to TRBJ2-1; no reliable D call. Trimming stripped 1 base from V and 7 bases from J, with 8 bases between. CDR1 is SQVTM and CDR2 is ANQGSEA in the germline V gene. The CDR3 contains 12 residues. The DNA of the CDR3 is TGCAGCGTTGAAGGTGACGGGAATGAGCAGTTCTTC. It yields the protein CSVEGDGNEQFF.

The chain recombines TRBV6-1 with TRBJ2-7; D may correspond to TRBD1 or TRBD2 (6 bases each). V was trimmed by 3 bases and J by 4 bases, leaving 16 bases between them. The CDR3 is 15 amino acids. Germline-derived CDR1 and CDR2 are MNHNS and SASEGT. CDR3 residues: CASSDLGGWSYEQYV. Written as DNA, the CDR3 is TGTGCCAGCAGTGATCTCGGGGGCTGGTCTTACGAGCAGTACGTC.

V usage is TRBV4-1 and J usage is TRBJ2-5, with 15 bases lining up with TRBD2. The V gene end was trimmed by 0 bases and the J gene end by 5 bases; junction bases not matched to a gene: 7. Germline CDR1 and CDR2: MGHRA and YSYEKL. The CDR3 is 18 amino acids. The CDR3 DNA reads TGCGCCAGCAGCCAAGATATTGGGACTAGCGGGAGGTCGGAGACCCAGTACTTC. Its protein product is CASSQDIGTSGRSETQYF.

The table lists this clone with a count of one. The chain joins TRBV6-5 to TRBJ2-7, with 11 bases fitting TRBD2. Trimming took 6 bases from V and 2 from J; bases not matched to a gene: 3. The CDR3 totals 14 residues. Germline CDR1 reads MNHEY; CDR2 reads SVGAGI. In DNA form, the CDR3 reads TGTGCCAGCAGCCAACTAGCGGGAGCCTACGAGCAGTACTTC. Translating gives CASSQLAGAYEQYF.

For this clone: The germline gene is not matched at one end of the junction; a read error may be the cause. The chain couples TRBV5-1 to TRBJ2-3; 9 bases align to TRBD2. The CDR3 has 12 amino acids. Looked up from germline, CDR1 is SGHRS and CDR2 is YFSETQ. The CDR3 protein is CASSLVAGESHF. As DNA, the CDR3 is TGCGCCAGCAGCTTGGTAGCGGGAGAGTCCCATTTT.

This chain links TRBV5-6 with TRBJ1-2; 8 nucleotides align to TRBD1. J gave up 3 bases and V 4 bases, and 5 bases lay outside the gene matches. The CDR3 has 14 amino acids. CDR1 is SGHDT and CDR2 is YYEEEE in the germline V gene. The CDR3 DNA sequence: TGTGCCAGCAGCCCCGGGACAGGACACTATGGCTACACCTTC. It is translated as CASSPGTGHYGYTF. The complete variable domain, with remaining parts taken from reference TRBV5-6 and TRBJ1-2, reads DAGVTQSPTHLIKTRGQQVTLRCSPKSGHDTVSWYQQALGQGPQFIFQYYEEEERQRGNFPDRFSGHQFPNYSSELNVNALLLGDSALYLCASSPGTGHYGYTFGSGTRLTVV.

The chain carries TRBV6-6 and TRBJ1-6; tentatively, D is TRBD1 (6 bases). The CDR3 runs 14 residues. V gave up 5 bases and J gave up 4 bases, with 9 bases separating them. Per germline, CDR1 MNHNY and CDR2 SVGAGI (reference sequence). DNA of the CDR3: TGTGCCAGCAGTCAGGGACAATATAATTCACCCCTCCACTTT. It translates to CASSQGQYNSPLHF.

The genes are TRBV9 and TRBJ1-3; TRBD1 agrees at 9 bases. Per the germline V gene, CDR1 is SGDLS and CDR2 is YYNGEE. The CDR3 sequence is 15 residues long. Trimming cost V 5 bases and J 4 bases; bases outside gene matches: 7. The CDR3 spells CASSVTGTGGNTIYF. DNA of the CDR3: TGTGCCAGCAGTGTGACCGGGACAGGGGGAAACACCATATATTTT. Full variable domain (remainder filled in from reference TRBV9 and TRBJ1-3): DSGVTQTPKHLITATGQRVTLRCSPRSGDLSVYWYQQSLDQGLQFLIQYYNGEERAKGNILERFSAQQFPDLHSELNLSSLELGDSALYFCASSVTGTGGNTIYFGEGSWLTVV.

The rearrangement uses TRBV5-3 and TRBJ2-7; 7 bases fit TRBD1. TRBV5-3 belongs to the ORF category, with a function that is uncertain. This CDR3 is 14 amino acids long. V shed 2 bases, J shed 0 bases, and the junction held 2 bases outside the gene matches. The CDR3 nucleotides are TGTGCCAGAAGCTTACGGGACAGCTCCTACGAGCAGTACGTC. Translating it yields CARSLRDSSYEQYV.

The gene calls are TRBV28 and TRBJ2-7, with D possibly being TRBD1 or TRBD2 (5 bases each). Trimming cost V 3 bases and J 4 bases, with 10 bases left between them. The CDR3 has 13 amino acids. Germline CDR1 reads MDHEN; CDR2 reads SYDVKM. The DNA for the CDR3 is TGTGCCAGCAGTTTTTCGGGACCTTACGAGCAGTACTTC. Translating gives CASSFSGPYEQYF.

The J gene is TRBJ2-1, the V gene TRBV5-1; D is unresolved. Per the germline V gene, CDR1 is SGHRS and CDR2 is YFSETQ. This CDR3 is 14 amino acids long. The ends were cut back, 5 bases at V and 2 bases at J, with 11 bases in the middle. The CDR3 region has the DNA TGCGCCAGCAGTCCCTCCGAGACCTACAATGAGCAGTTCTTC. Amino acid sequence: CASSPSETYNEQFF.